This T cell receptor (beta chain) was obtained from a study of blood T cell repertoires in COVID-19 (dated by TCRdb to the early 2020s). Context from the whole study: Collaborator samples came from the United States, Italy and Spain and covered acute and convalescent phases of COVID-19. The prospective study material was composed of cDNA or gDNA derived from T cells, B-cell-depleted T cells, or PBMCs. Subjects who had been exposed to COVID-19, were actively infected with it, or had recovered from it provided the deeply sampled blood TCRbeta repertoires that made up the dataset. The repertoires were made available in a free public database intended to serve as a resource for research on the immune response to SARS-CoV-2. The samples were drawn from two sources: the first 160 participants of the ongoing ImmuneRACE study, and 1,000 to 1,500 subjects contributed by 6 global collaborators. Nearly every sample came with metadata listing a de-identified subject ID, COVID-19 status, age in years and sex. Where available, HLA class I and class II types were taken from metadata supplied by the sample provider and were not determined by assay-based typing. Here is what the overall study found, with its caveats: Clinical and demographic metadata were provided uncurated, with the amount varying by source and participant.

Reading from cysteine to phenylalanine, the CDR3 counts 14 amino acids. Only the CDR3 DNA is retained, 42 bases long and in frame from the first base. CDR1 and CDR2 (SGHAT, FQNNGV) derive from the germline V gene. After removal of 5 bases from V and 2 bases from J, the junction retains 3 bases not matched to a gene. Collaborating institutions collected whole blood in K2EDTA tubes following their own protocols. Collaborator samples were shipped for TCRbeta analysis as frozen whole blood, isolated PBMCs, or DNA extracted from either sample type. TCRbeta CDR3 regions were amplified from genomic DNA using the immunoSEQ Assay, a bias-controlled multiplex PCR. The published analysis was carried out like this. Nucleated cell counts per sample were estimated from amplification of reference gene primers within the assay. To quantify the absolute abundance of each unique TCRbeta CDR3 rearrangement, sequence reads were collapsed and filtered. For each sample, productive Simpson clonality was calculated as the square root of Simpson's diversity index over productive rearrangements. TCRdb took over this immuneACCESS table, retaining in-frame rearrangements with V and J assigned. Such tables are incomplete; in checked studies, under half of the missing clones stem from an unresolved V gene, and the remainder is unexplained. That table gives V, J and clone size, and the DNA gave D and trimming. The sample has 50,000 to 70,000 clones on record, about 79% of them singletons. The ten biggest clones cover about 6% of the sample.

Worth noting for this clone: The target of this receptor is not known. The input lacks base qualities; no much larger clone sits a single base away.

The rearranged chain carries TRBV11-2 and TRBJ1-5; TRBD1 fits 7 bases in the junction. The sample comprised peripheral blood. The TCR comes from a woman in her sixties with acute or convalescent COVID-19. The CDR3 is CASSQGQGNQPQHF. The nucleotide sequence is TGTGCCAGCAGCCAAGGACAGGGCAATCAGCCCCAGCATTTT.